The entry below describes one T cell receptor beta chain. This record comes from a study of control samples from healthy donors and cancer patients. The assay was immunoSEQ multiplex PCR, and TCRdb's table has in-frame clones only and misses some. The table includes around 100,000 clones, 88% detected once. This TCR was sampled from an older woman in good health. The specimen was blood.

The CDR3 here is CASRRGGALNQPQHF. The CDR3, as DNA: TGTGCCAGCAGAAGGGGGGGGGCGCTGAATCAGCCCCAGCATTTT. The chain has TRBV28 and TRBJ1-5; a weak D match, TRBD1 (6 bases). Germline V gene data show CDR1 as MDHEN and CDR2 as SYDVKM. The CDR3 consists of 15 residues. Between the trimmed V and J ends, which lost 6 bases and 4 bases, there was a span of 16 bases. Filled out from reference TRBV28 and TRBJ1-5, the complete variable domain reads DVKVTQSSRYLVKRTGEKVFLECVQDMDHENMFWYRQDPGLGLRLIYFSYDVKMKEKGDIPEGYSVSREKKERFSLILESASTNQTSMYLCASRRGGALNQPQHFGDGTRLSIL.